Each of the 20 T cell receptor beta chains below was sequenced from the same sample in a study of neurological immune-mediated disorders. One entry per CDR3 protein results from TCRdb running MiXCR on the 5' RACE reads. The sample has 30,000 to 45,000 distinct CDR3 sequences, roughly 11% seen once. Sample: CD4+ T cells from blood. These receptors were taken from a woman younger than 45 with HTLV-1-associated myelopathy (HAM/TSP).

This clonotype was observed many times. V and J are TRBV5-1 and TRBJ2-7; D is possibly TRBD1 (6 bases). Trimming took off 4 bases at V and 2 bases at J, with 13 bases between the two ends. The CDR3 is made up of 14 amino acids. Germline CDR1 reads SGHRS; CDR2 reads YFSETQ. Here the CDR3 DNA reads TGCGCCAGCAGCGCTCGACAGGTCCCCTACGAGCAGTACTTC. It encodes CASSARQVPYEQYF. Full variable domain (rest looked up from reference TRBV5-1 and TRBJ2-7): KAGVTQTPRYLIKTRGQQVTLSCSPISGHRSVSWYQQTPGQGLQFLFEYFSETQRNKGNFPGRFSGRQFSNSRSEMNVSTLELGDSALYLCASSARQVPYEQYFGPGTRLTVT.

This clonotype was counted at least ten times. This chain joins TRBV30 and TRBJ1-4, with D hard to call. Trimming took off 0 bases at V and 8 bases at J, with 7 bases between the two ends. CDR1 GTSNPN and CDR2 SVGIG come from the germline V gene (reference sequence). This CDR3 is built from 12 residues. The CDR3 here is CAWSVAPEKLFF. Here the CDR3 DNA reads TGTGCCTGGAGTGTGGCCCCCGAAAAACTGTTTTTT.

Ten or more counts support this clonotype. The genes are TRBV5-5 and TRBJ1-5; TRBD1 matches 7 bases. CDR3 length equals 15 residues. Germline V gives CDR1 SGHKS, CDR2 YYEKEE (reference sequence). V was clipped by 6 bases and J by 2 bases; unmatched bases: 8. This CDR3 reads CASTTGARGNQPQHF. CDR3 nucleotides: TGTGCCAGCACCACAGGGGCGCGGGGCAATCAGCCCCAGCATTTT.

This clonotype was counted once. Since a much larger clone is just one base distant, this may be a read error. V gene TRBV10-3 combines with J gene TRBJ1-2, with D hard to call. Germline CDR1 ENHRY, CDR2 SYGVKD. The CDR3 sequence is 14 residues long. Trimming cost V 4 bases and J 3 bases, with 12 bases left between them. CDR3 amino acids: CAISGGKLYYGYTF. The CDR3 DNA reads as TGTGCCATCAGTGGGGGAAAGCTCTACTATGGCTACACCTTC.

This clonotype occurred many times. The V gene is TRBV12-3 or TRBV12-4, the J gene TRBJ1-2; unclear D gene. V was pared by 7 bases and J by 8 bases, with 20 bases between. This CDR3 contains 14 residues. CDR3 in DNA: TGTGCCAGCAACCCATGGGGAGGGCGAAGCGGCTACACCTTC. This encodes CASNPWGGRSGYTF.

This clonotype has ten or more counts. The chain is built from TRBV5-1 and TRBJ2-7; D not certain. Trimming removed 4 bases from V and 5 bases from J, with 16 bases in between. The CDR3 is made up of 14 amino acids. Germline V gives CDR1 SGHRS, CDR2 YFSETQ. CDR3 nucleotide sequence: TGCGCCAGCAGCCTCTCCGGTTTTATCAACGAGCAGTACTTC. Translation: CASSLSGFINEQYF.

This clonotype was observed many times. The rearrangement joins TRBV5-5 to TRBJ1-2; perhaps TRBD1 as D (5 bases). The CDR3 spans 14 residues. Trimming took 4 bases from V and 2 from J, leaving 12 bases between them. Germline-derived CDR1 and CDR2 are SGHKS and YYEKEE (reference sequence). The CDR3 DNA follows: TGTGCCAGCAGCGACGCCGGGGCAAACTATGGCTACACCTTC. Protein sequence: CASSDAGANYGYTF.

In its sample, this clonotype was seen many times. The chain combines TRBV20-1 with TRBJ2-3, with unresolved D. The CDR3 has 15 residues. Germline-derived CDR1 and CDR2 are DFQATT and SNEGSKA (reference sequence). The V end lost 6 bases, the J end lost 0 bases, and 16 bases lay between the germline ends. CDR3 in amino acids: CSAPASIASTDTQYF. CDR3 nucleotide sequence: TGCAGTGCCCCCGCGTCTATAGCTAGCACAGATACGCAGTATTTT.

This clonotype was seen many times. In DNA form, the CDR3 reads TGTGCCAGCAGCTTGGGCAGGGGCAAAAACATTCAGTACTTC. Translating gives CASSLGRGKNIQYF. The chain couples TRBV5-6 to TRBJ2-4, with a tentative D call TRBD1 (6 bases). The CDR3 runs 14 residues. Per germline, CDR1 SGHDT and CDR2 YYEEEE. With 0 bases removed from V and 3 bases from J, the gap between germline ends came to 7 bases.

In this sample, this clonotype turned up many times. The rearrangement links TRBV7-2 to TRBJ1-5; 7 positions agree with TRBD1. V lost 6 bases, J lost 3 bases, and 8 bases stayed unmatched. Germline CDR1 and CDR2: SGHTA and FQGNSA. The CDR3 extends over 15 amino acids. CDR3 sequence: CASSSGTAPNQPQHF. For the CDR3, the DNA is TGTGCCAGCAGTTCCGGGACAGCCCCCAATCAGCCCCAGCATTTT.

This clonotype was seen only a few times. The chain has TRBV5-1 and TRBJ2-6; 12 nucleotides line up with TRBD2. The germline gives CDR1 SGHRS, CDR2 YFSETQ. The length of the CDR3 is 18 residues. Trimming removed 4 bases from V and 3 bases from J; junction bases left unmatched: 8. The CDR3 protein is CASSEGLAGRYGANVLTF. The CDR3 region has the DNA TGCGCCAGCAGCGAAGGACTAGCGGGGCGATATGGGGCCAACGTCCTGACTTTC.

This clonotype has ten or more counts. V and J are TRBV20-1 and TRBJ1-3; D may be TRBD1 (5 bases). The length of the CDR3 is 14 residues. V was shortened by 3 bases and J by 3 bases, with 12 bases between the two germline ends. From germline, CDR1 is DFQATT and CDR2 SNEGSKA (reference sequence). The CDR3 protein is CSARGVGIGNTIYF. The CDR3, as DNA: TGCAGTGCTAGGGGGGTCGGGATTGGAAACACCATATATTTT.

This clonotype was recorded at least ten times. The chain carries TRBV3-1 and TRBJ2-3; D is perhaps TRBD1 or TRBD2 (6 bases each). Trimming shortened V by 5 bases and J by 5 bases, and 17 bases separated the two germline ends. The germline CDR1 and CDR2 sequences are LGHDT and YNNKEL (reference sequence). The CDR3 sequence is 15 residues long. CDR3 residues: CASSSGGPKGDTQYF. As DNA, the CDR3 is TGTGCCAGCAGCAGTGGGGGGCCCAAGGGAGATACGCAGTATTTT.

This clonotype was seen a few times. Written as DNA, the CDR3 is TGTGCCAGCTCACCACCGGCTAAAGCAGATACGCAGTATTTT. Amino acid sequence: CASSPPAKADTQYF. The V call is TRBV18, the J call TRBJ2-3; D unresolved. This CDR3 has 14 amino acids. Germline CDR1 and CDR2: KGHSH and LQKENI. V dropped 0 bases and J dropped 4 bases, with 8 bases sitting between them.

This clonotype was counted ten times or more. The chain recombines TRBV10-1 with TRBJ2-7; 8 bases match TRBD2. The germline V gene has CDR1 WNHNN and CDR2 SYGVQD (reference sequence). After removal of 3 bases from V and 5 bases from J, the junction contained 9 bases not matched to a gene. The CDR3 length is 15 residues. The CDR3 region is CASSDHPGGVNEQYF. CDR3 sequence (DNA): TGCGCCAGCAGTGACCACCCGGGGGGGGTCAACGAGCAGTACTTC.

At least ten counts were recorded for this clonotype. The rearrangement joins TRBV6-5 to TRBJ2-1; 9 nucleotides align to TRBD1. Per germline, CDR1 MNHEY and CDR2 SVGAGI. The J segment lost 7 bases and the V segment lost 2 bases, leaving 6 bases of the junction unmatched. CDR3 size: 15 residues. CDR3 in DNA: TGTGCCAGCAGTTACCGGGGGACAGGGAGTAATGAGCAGTTCTTC. It specifies CASSYRGTGSNEQFF.

This clonotype showed up many times. V and J are TRBV3-1 and TRBJ2-3, with 10 bases aligning to TRBD2. The CDR3 length is 16 residues. Germline V gives CDR1 LGHDT, CDR2 YNNKEL (reference sequence). V trimming: 0 bases; J trimming: 1 base; junction bases outside the gene matches: 1. The chain's CDR3 is CASSQDGTSGTDTQYF. In DNA form, the CDR3 reads TGTGCCAGCAGCCAAGATGGGACTAGCGGCACAGATACGCAGTATTTT.

Ten or more counts support this clonotype. This rearrangement joins TRBV15 to TRBJ2-1; D possibly corresponds to TRBD1 (5 bases). The V end lost 0 bases, the J end lost 12 bases, and 18 bases lay between the germline ends. Germline assignment: CDR1 LNHNV and CDR2 YYDKDF (reference sequence). The CDR3 has 15 amino acids. The CDR3 DNA sequence: TGTGCCACCAGCAGAGATCGGCAGGGAAGGTTTCGGCAGTTCTTC. This sequence encodes CATSRDRQGRFRQFF.

The chain uses TRBV5-1 and TRBJ1-1; D not resolved. V was pared by 0 bases and J by 5 bases, with 11 bases between. The CDR3 totals 14 residues. Germline loops: CDR1 SGHRS, CDR2 YFSETQ. CDR3 protein: CASSLAVHKTEAFF. The CDR3, as DNA: TGCGCCAGCAGCTTGGCGGTACATAAGACTGAAGCTTTCTTT.

In regard to this clonotype: A much larger clone differs by one base, so this may be a read error. The V and J genes are TRBV5-1 and TRBJ1-5, with D unclear. Germline CDR1 SGHRS, CDR2 YFSETQ. This CDR3 has 15 amino acids. The CDR3 is CASSLGDTSNQTQHF. The CDR3 coding sequence is TGCGCCAGCAGCTTGGGAGATACTAGCAATCAGACCCAGCATTTT.